This passage covers 27 T cell receptor beta chains from one sample sequenced in a study of T cells in Graves' hyperthyroidism and ophthalmopathy. RNA transcripts served as the template for amplifying TCR beta CDR3 regions. RT-PCR in the first round (using the HTBI primer set) targeted the TCR CDR3. Using its own MiXCR run on the multiplex PCR reads, TCRdb lists one record per CDR3 protein. The sample holds 300,000 to 450,000 distinct CDR3 sequences, 17% seen once. The sample comprised blood. The source of these receptors is a woman in her 30s with Graves' hyperthyroidism that later progressed to Graves' ophthalmopathy.

This clonotype was counted between two and nine times. This chain connects TRBV29-1 to TRBJ1-1; D possibly corresponds to TRBD1 (5 bases). V was clipped by 5 bases and J by 1 base, with 11 bases between them. The CDR3 loop spans 13 amino acids. CDR1 is SQVTM and CDR2 is ANQGSEA in the germline V gene. The CDR3: CSVTSGTNTEAFF. The DNA of the CDR3 is TGCAGCGTTACCTCCGGGACGAACACTGAAGCTTTCTTT.

At least ten counts were recorded for this clonotype. The chain links TRBV20-1 to TRBJ2-5; the match to TRBD2 covers 14 bases. Germline trimming cut 4 bases from V and 6 bases from J; bases unmatched to any gene: 7. Germline V gene data show CDR1 as DFQATT and CDR2 as SNEGSKA (reference sequence). The CDR3 spans 15 residues. In DNA, the CDR3 is TGCAGTGCTACGAAACGGACTAGCGGGAGGCAGACCCAGTACTTC. Translation: CSATKRTSGRQTQYF.

This clonotype showed up many times. The chain recombines TRBV27 with TRBJ2-1, with 15 bases fitting TRBD2. The CDR3 loop spans 18 amino acids. After removal of 5 bases from V and 0 bases from J, the junction contained 5 bases not matched to a gene. The germline V gene encodes CDR1 MNHEY and CDR2 SMNVEV (reference sequence). The CDR3 sequence: CASSPTGLAGGSYNEQFF. CDR3 DNA sequence: TGTGCCAGCAGTCCCACGGGACTAGCGGGAGGCTCCTACAATGAGCAGTTCTTC.

The sample holds many counts of this clonotype. The V gene is TRBV6-1, the J gene TRBJ2-1; 9 nucleotides agree with TRBD2. This CDR3 contains 13 residues. Germline V gene sequence: CDR1 MNHNS, CDR2 SASEGT. J lost 9 bases, V lost 8 bases, and 8 bases had no gene match. CDR3 nucleotides: TGTGCCAGCGAGAGTAGCGGGAGACTTGAGCAGTTCTTC. The encoded protein is CASESSGRLEQFF.

This clonotype was seen at least ten times. The V call is TRBV5-1, the J call TRBJ1-1; D unresolved. The CDR3 has 13 amino acids. Trimming took off 4 bases at V and 1 base at J, with 8 bases between the two ends. Germline loops: CDR1 SGHRS, CDR2 YFSETQ. The CDR3 reads CASSPESNTEAFF. Written as DNA, the CDR3 is TGCGCCAGCAGCCCAGAGTCGAACACTGAAGCTTTCTTT. Full variable domain (rest looked up from reference TRBV5-1 and TRBJ1-1): KAGVTQTPRYLIKTRGQQVTLSCSPISGHRSVSWYQQTPGQGLQFLFEYFSETQRNKGNFPGRFSGRQFSNSRSEMNVSTLELGDSALYLCASSPESNTEAFFGQGTRLTVV.

The chain combines TRBV6-5 with TRBJ1-5; TRBD1 matches 7 bases. Trimming cost V 1 base and J 1 base; bases outside gene matches: 4. The germline V gene encodes CDR1 MNHEY and CDR2 SVGAGI. CDR3 length equals 16 residues. The CDR3 DNA reads TGTGCCAGCAGTTACTTGGAGGGGGCCAGCAATCAGCCCCAGCATTTT. It encodes CASSYLEGASNQPQHF.

This clonotype was observed a few times. The chain's CDR3 is CASSWGTFDGYTF. CDR3 sequence (DNA): TGTGCCAGCAGTTGGGGTACTTTCGATGGCTACACCTTC. The chain uses TRBV5-5 and TRBJ1-2; the D is unclear. This CDR3 has 13 amino acids. V was shortened by 5 bases and J by 6 bases, with 14 bases between the two germline ends. Per germline, CDR1 SGHKS and CDR2 YYEKEE (reference sequence). The full variable domain, its missing parts supplied by reference TRBV5-5 and TRBJ1-2, is DAGVTQSPTHLIKTRGQQVTLRCSPISGHKSVSWYQQVLGQGPQFIFQYYEKEERGRGNFPDRFSARQFPNYSSELNVNALLLGDSALYLCASSWGTFDGYTFGSGTRLTVV.

This clonotype was detected a few times. The V gene is TRBV29-1, the J gene TRBJ2-1, with D possibly being TRBD2 (5 bases). The germline gives CDR1 SQVTM, CDR2 ANQGSEA. The V end lost 6 bases, the J end lost 8 bases, and 14 bases lay between the germline ends. The CDR3 extends over 12 amino acids. CDR3 sequence (DNA): TGCAGCGTCGATGGACTTAACGATGAGCAGTTCTTC. This codes for CSVDGLNDEQFF.

This clonotype came up a few times. The CDR3 is CASSPNTEKGRMYF. DNA of the CDR3: TGTGCCAGCAGTCCGAACACAGAAAAGGGACGGATGTACTTC. The chain couples TRBV28 to TRBJ2-5, with D perhaps matching TRBD1 or TRBD2 (5 bases each). The CDR3 sequence is 14 residues long. Trimming cost V 5 bases and J 13 bases, with 23 bases left between them. CDR1 and CDR2 from the germline V gene are MDHEN and SYDVKM. Supplemented by reference TRBV28 and TRBJ2-5, the full variable domain reads DVKVTQSSRYLVKRTGEKVFLECVQDMDHENMFWYRQDPGLGLRLIYFSYDVKMKEKGDIPEGYSVSREKKERFSLILESASTNQTSMYLCASSPNTEKGRMYFGPGTRLLVL.

This clonotype was detected ten times or more. The chain is built from TRBV18 and TRBJ2-7, with a weak D call TRBD2 (5 bases). V lost 0 bases to trimming and J lost 0 bases, with 9 bases between them. The germline V gene encodes CDR1 KGHSH and CDR2 LQKENI. The CDR3 runs 15 residues. CDR3: CASSPPQRISYEQYF. The DNA of the CDR3 is TGTGCCAGCTCACCACCGCAGCGGATCTCCTACGAGCAGTACTTC.

This clonotype was observed a few times. This chain uses TRBV29-1 with TRBJ2-7; TRBD1 aligns across 7 bases. The CDR3 contains 15 residues. V trimming: 4 bases; J trimming: 2 bases; junction bases outside the gene matches: 11. CDR1 and CDR2 (germline): SQVTM, ANQGSEA. The CDR3 nucleotides read TGCAGCGTTGTGGCCGGGACAGCGGATCCCTACGAGCAGTACTTC. Its protein is CSVVAGTADPYEQYF.

There are many counts of this clonotype. The rearrangement uses TRBV10-3 and TRBJ2-7; D might be TRBD1 or TRBD2, each matching 5 bases. The ends were cut back, 0 bases at V and 6 bases at J, with 15 bases in the middle. There are 15 residues in the CDR3. The germline V gene has CDR1 ENHRY and CDR2 SYGVKD. In DNA form, the CDR3 reads TGTGCCATCAGTGAGTCGACGGTGCCGGGACGCGAGCAGTACTTC. It yields the protein CAISESTVPGREQYF.

Many counts were recorded for this clonotype. The chain combines TRBV7-9 with TRBJ2-7, with D possibly called TRBD1 or TRBD2 (5 bases each). This CDR3 is built from 14 residues. Trimming stripped 2 bases from V and 4 bases from J, with 12 bases between. Germline lookup yields CDR1 SEHNR and CDR2 FQNEAQ (reference sequence). CDR3 region: CASSLTGPAYEQYF. CDR3 DNA sequence: TGTGCCAGCAGCTTAACGGGGCCCGCGTACGAGCAGTACTTC.

This clonotype was observed a handful of times. The chain recombines TRBV4-2 with TRBJ2-1; 8 nucleotides align to TRBD2. The V gene's germline CDR1 is LGHNA and CDR2 YNFKEQ. Trimming at V came to 0 bases and at J to 9 bases, leaving 10 bases not matched to a gene. The CDR3 has 16 amino acids. The CDR3 DNA is TGTGCCAGCAGCCAAGAACCCAGCGGGAGCTTAGGTGAGCAGTTCTTC. It codes for CASSQEPSGSLGEQFF.

This clonotype has just a few counts. The germline gene is not matched at one end of the junction; a read error may be the cause. The chain uses TRBV7-6 and TRBJ1-1; a possible D gene is TRBD1 (5 bases). The CDR3 runs to 14 residues. CDR1 is SGHVS and CDR2 is FNYEAQ in the germline V gene. CDR3 DNA: TGTGCCAGCAGCCGAGACAGCATGAACACTGGAGCTTTCTTT. Translated: CASSRDSMNTGAFF.

This clonotype was seen a handful of times. V is TRBV12-3 or TRBV12-4 and J is TRBJ2-7, with 10 bases lining up with TRBD1. Trimming cost V 2 bases and J 4 bases; bases outside gene matches: 5. CDR3 length equals 15 residues. The DNA of the CDR3 is TGTGCCAGCAGTTTATCTTCGGGACAGGGGTACGAGCAGTACTTC. Protein sequence: CASSLSSGQGYEQYF.

This rearrangement joins TRBV5-1 to TRBJ1-1; D possibly corresponds to TRBD1 (6 bases). The V gene lost 1 base and the J gene lost 1 base, with 11 bases spanning the gap. Per the germline V gene, CDR1 is SGHRS and CDR2 is YFSETQ. The CDR3 spans 15 residues. The DNA of the CDR3 is TGCGCCAGCAGCTTGACGTCAGGGGCGAACACTGAAGCTTTCTTT. As protein: CASSLTSGANTEAFF.

This clonotype was counted at least ten times. The V and J genes are TRBV7-9 and TRBJ1-4, with no clear D. This CDR3 comprises 12 residues. V lost 1 base and J 7 bases, leaving 4 bases between the germline ends. Per germline, CDR1 SEHNR and CDR2 FQNEAQ (reference sequence). This CDR3 reads CASSLEREKLFF. CDR3 sequence (DNA): TGTGCCAGCAGCTTAGAACGTGAAAAACTGTTTTTT.

This clonotype was seen a handful of times. V is TRBV3-1 and J is TRBJ1-3; D is possibly TRBD1 (5 bases). CDR1 and CDR2 (germline): LGHDT, YNNKEL (reference sequence). The CDR3 spans 15 residues. The ends were cut back, 4 bases at V and 2 bases at J, with 12 bases in the middle. CDR3: CASSRGAGTGNTIYF. The CDR3 nucleotides are TGTGCCAGCAGCCGTGGGGCAGGGACTGGAAACACCATATATTTT. Full variable domain (outside the CDR3, taken from reference TRBV3-1 and TRBJ1-3): DTAVSQTPKYLVTQMGNDKSIKCEQNLGHDTMYWYKQDSKKFLKIMFSYNNKELIINETVPNRFSPKSPDKAHLNLHINSLELGDSAVYFCASSRGAGTGNTIYFGEGSWLTVV.

This clonotype was counted at least ten times. This chain links TRBV15 with TRBJ1-4; maybe TRBD1 (5 bases). V shed 0 bases and J shed 8 bases, with 28 bases lying between them. This CDR3 comprises 20 residues. CDR1 is LNHNV, CDR2 YYDKDF, per germline (reference sequence). CDR3 nucleotides: TGTGCCACCAGCAGAGATTACCGCGGGGAATACTGGGACGACCGGGAAAAACTGTTTTTT. This encodes CATSRDYRGEYWDDREKLFF. Filled out from reference TRBV15 and TRBJ1-4, the complete variable domain reads DAMVIQNPRYQVTQFGKPVTLSCSQTLNHNVMYWYQQKSSQAPKLLFHYYDKDFNNEADTPDNFQSRRPNTSFCFLDIRSPGLGDTAMYLCATSRDYRGEYWDDREKLFFGSGTQLSVL.

The CDR3 loop reads CASSRWETEQFF. DNA of the CDR3: TGTGCCAGCAGCCGATGGGAGACAGAGCAGTTCTTC. The chain joins TRBV9 to TRBJ2-1; D is possibly TRBD2 (5 bases). The CDR3 consists of 12 residues. V was pared by 4 bases and J by 10 bases, with 12 bases between. The germline gives CDR1 SGDLS, CDR2 YYNGEE. The variable domain in full, with the rest retrieved from reference TRBV9 and TRBJ2-1, is DSGVTQTPKHLITATGQRVTLRCSPRSGDLSVYWYQQSLDQGLQFLIQYYNGEERAKGNILERFSAQQFPDLHSELNLSSLELGDSALYFCASSRWETEQFFGPGTRLTVL.

For this clonotype: A much bigger clone sits one base away, suggesting this may be a read error. This sequence joins TRBV7-8 and TRBJ1-1; no reliable D call. Germline assignment: CDR1 SGHVS and CDR2 FQNEAQ. CDR3 length: 15 amino acids. The CDR3 nucleotides are TGTGCCAGCAGCCGAGGACGGTATCTGAACACTGTAGCTTTCTTT. Amino acid sequence: CASSRGRYLNTVAFF.

This chain connects TRBV5-5 to TRBJ2-7; 12 bases agree with TRBD1. The CDR3 spans 16 residues. The trim removed 3 bases at V and 7 bases at J, leaving 11 bases unmatched. Per germline, CDR1 SGHKS and CDR2 YYEKEE (reference sequence). As DNA, the CDR3 is TGTGCCAGCAGCTATACCCCGGGACAGGGGGCGAGGGAGCAGTACTTC. Amino acid sequence: CASSYTPGQGAREQYF.

This clonotype was detected ten times or more. This rearrangement joins TRBV6-1 to TRBJ2-2, with 9 bases fitting TRBD2. CDR1 MNHNS and CDR2 SASEGT come from the germline V gene. The V and J ends lost 7 bases and 4 bases, in that order; junction bases with no gene match: 10. The CDR3 spans 16 residues. For the CDR3, the DNA is TGTGCCAGCAAGATGAAAGGGACTAGCATCACCGGGGAGCTGTTTTTT. Encoded protein: CASKMKGTSITGELFF.

This clonotype was recorded a few times. Being one base from a much bigger clone, this may be a read error. The CDR3 spells CASSELGQPYGYTF. DNA of the CDR3: TGTGCCAGCAGTGAACTGGGACAGCCGTATGGCTACACCTTC. The chain has TRBV2 and TRBJ1-2; TRBD1 aligns across 7 bases. V shed 2 bases, J shed 5 bases, and the junction held 5 bases outside the gene matches. The CDR3 sequence is 14 residues long. The germline gives CDR1 SNHLY, CDR2 FYNNEI.

This clonotype was counted at least ten times. The chain has TRBV7-9 and TRBJ2-3; D is perhaps TRBD1 (6 bases). Germline V gives CDR1 SEHNR, CDR2 FQNEAQ (reference sequence). The V and J ends lost 2 bases and 2 bases respectively, with 14 bases between them. The CDR3 sequence is 16 residues long. For the CDR3, the DNA is TGTGCCAGCAGCTTACTGGGGGCCTTACACACAGATACGCAGTATTTT. This sequence encodes CASSLLGALHTDTQYF.

This clonotype was detected ten times or more. The chain uses TRBV20-1 and TRBJ2-1, with a possible D match to TRBD1 (7 bases). The CDR3 consists of 12 residues. Germline lookup yields CDR1 DFQATT and CDR2 SNEGSKA (reference sequence). Deletions cut 5 bases from V and 13 bases from J, with 18 bases between. The CDR3 DNA is TGCAGTGCTGCGGGACAGAGCATAGTCCAGTTCTTC. Its translation: CSAAGQSIVQFF.